This T cell receptor beta chain was profiled in a study of graft-versus-host responses after intestinal transplantation. For the study at large: Grafts were multivisceral, liver-intestinal, or isolated intestinal. Every recipient had anti-thymocyte globulin induction and around 3 years of tacrolimus plus steroids. Overall study results and limits: Some patients had graft-donor T cell macrochimerism, and their allografts showed high graft-versus-host to host-versus-graft clonal ratios. Recipient bone marrow held GvH clones, some seen earlier in ileum or blood.

Per the germline V gene, CDR1 is ENHRY and CDR2 is SYGVKD. This CDR3 has 14 residues. V lost 4 bases to trimming and J lost 7 bases, with 11 bases between them. In the case of this clone: What it recognizes is unknown.

Sequencing used immunoSEQ multiplex PCR; TCRdb keeps in-frame clones, though not all of them. Here the sample spans some 70,000 clones, more than 90% being singletons. The V and J genes are TRBV10-3 and TRBJ1-6, with D perhaps matching TRBD1 (5 bases). This clonotype originated in a human patient who received an intestinal transplant, so some T cells may come from the graft donor. The sequencing used bone marrow, collected approximately 740 days after intestinal transplantation. The CDR3 DNA reads TGTGCCATCAGTGTCGGGGGTGGGAATTCACCCCTCCACTTT. This encodes CAISVGGGNSPLHF.